This entry lists 13 T cell receptor beta chains sequenced from one sample in a study of blood T cells in healthy people across ages. Using a J-beta primer mix together with a sample-barcoded 5' primer, a second PCR was run for roughly 7 to 11 cycles. TCRdb re-called the 5' RACE reads through MiXCR, storing one row per CDR3 protein. The sample holds fewer than 950,000 distinct CDR3 sequences; about 55% are singletons and the top ten take roughly two fifths. Sequences were obtained from blood. The receptor set was obtained from an elderly man in good health.

The chain carries TRBV6-6 and TRBJ2-4, with D possibly being TRBD1 (6 bases). The germline V gene has CDR1 MNHNY and CDR2 SVGAGI (reference sequence). V was shortened by 6 bases and J by 13 bases, with 16 bases between the two germline ends. The CDR3 spans 12 residues. The CDR3 reads CASRQQGSEQYF. The CDR3 nucleotides are TGTGCCAGCAGGCAACAGGGTTCGGAGCAGTACTTC.

The chain uses TRBV24-1 and TRBJ1-2; 8 bases fit TRBD1. Unmatched junction bases numbered 10, after V lost 3 bases and J lost 8 bases. In germline, CDR1 is KGHDR, CDR2 SFDVKD. The CDR3 extends over 15 amino acids. This CDR3 is CATSDPGGTGYGYTF. The CDR3 DNA is TGTGCCACCAGTGATCCGGGCGGGACAGGTTACGGCTACACCTTC.

The rearrangement joins TRBV20-1 to TRBJ2-1; TRBD2 aligns across 11 bases. Germline V gene sequence: CDR1 DFQATT, CDR2 SNEGSKA (reference sequence). With 7 bases clipped from V and 4 bases from J, the junction kept 6 bases outside the gene matches. This CDR3 has 14 amino acids. CDR3 loop: CSGRPSGGYNEQFF. The CDR3 nucleotides are TGCAGTGGTCGGCCTAGCGGGGGGTACAATGAGCAGTTCTTC.

Only a few counts were recorded for this clonotype. The chain links TRBV29-1 to TRBJ2-7; D remains unclear. In germline, CDR1 is SQVTM, CDR2 ANQGSEA. This CDR3 region has 13 residues. V was trimmed by 0 bases and J by 0 bases, leaving 6 bases between them. CDR3 protein: CSVEDTGSYEQYF. The CDR3 DNA sequence: TGCAGCGTTGAAGATACGGGCTCCTACGAGCAGTACTTC.

V gene TRBV5-1 combines with J gene TRBJ1-1, with a possible D match to TRBD1 (6 bases). This CDR3 has 16 residues. The germline CDR1 and CDR2 sequences are SGHRS and YFSETQ. Deletions cut 1 base from V and 0 bases from J, with 13 bases between. CDR3 region: CASSLLGGPLNTEAFF. DNA of the CDR3: TGCGCCAGCAGCTTGTTGGGGGGGCCCTTGAACACTGAAGCTTTCTTT.

Only a few counts were recorded for this clonotype. V gene TRBV5-1 combines with J gene TRBJ2-5; 10 bases are a match to TRBD1. This CDR3 comprises 15 residues. The germline V gene encodes CDR1 SGHRS and CDR2 YFSETQ. The trim removed 4 bases at V and 4 bases at J, leaving 7 bases unmatched. The CDR3 protein is CASSLTGGALETQYF. In DNA, the CDR3 is TGCGCCAGCAGCCTGACAGGGGGCGCGTTAGAGACCCAGTACTTC.

This clonotype was counted between two and nine times. V usage is TRBV7-9 and J usage is TRBJ2-7; D is tentatively TRBD1 or TRBD2 (6 bases each). CDR3 length: 17 residues. Trimming removed 1 base at V and 0 bases at J, with 16 bases between. CDR1 and CDR2 from the germline V gene are SEHNR and FQNEAQ (reference sequence). The chain's CDR3 is CASSLEGGQRSSYEQYF. The CDR3 nucleotides are TGTGCCAGCAGCTTAGAGGGAGGACAGCGTAGCTCCTACGAGCAGTACTTC.

This clonotype was picked up a small number of times. The chain combines TRBV28 with TRBJ2-3; 9 bases fit TRBD2. After removal of 5 bases from V and 4 bases from J, the junction contained 10 bases not matched to a gene. This CDR3 is 16 amino acids long. CDR1 is MDHEN and CDR2 is SYDVKM in the germline V gene. DNA of the CDR3: TGTGCCAGCAGTCCCAAGCGGGAGGCGGACCCAGATACGCAGTATTTT. As protein: CASSPKREADPDTQYF.

The chain uses TRBV7-4 and TRBJ2-5; 9 bases map to TRBD1. V lost 0 bases to trimming and J lost 1 base; unmatched junction nucleotides: 9. Per germline, CDR1 SGHVT and CDR2 SQSDAQ. The CDR3 sequence is 18 residues long. The DNA for the CDR3 is TGTGCCAGCAGCTTAGCCCAACCGGGACAGGGCCTCCAAGAGACCCAGTACTTC. This codes for CASSLAQPGQGLQETQYF.

V usage is TRBV20-1 and J usage is TRBJ1-2; D remains ambiguous. Germline V gene data show CDR1 as DFQATT and CDR2 as SNEGSKA (reference sequence). The CDR3 is made up of 14 amino acids. The V gene lost 3 bases and the J gene lost 3 bases, with 14 bases spanning the gap. CDR3 nucleotides: TGCAGTGCTAGTCTAATAGTGAGGCACTATGGCTACACCTTC. This gives the protein CSASLIVRHYGYTF.

This clonotype was seen a handful of times. The CDR3 sequence is CASSLAQGNEQYF. DNA of the CDR3: TGTGCCAGCAGCTTAGCACAGGGTAACGAGCAGTACTTC. V usage is TRBV7-2 and J usage is TRBJ2-5; D possibly corresponds to TRBD1 (6 bases). Gene TRBJ2-7 matches the end of the DNA better, so the J call may be wrong. This CDR3 is 13 amino acids long. The germline gives CDR1 SGHTA, CDR2 FQGNSA.

The chain employs TRBV29-1 and TRBJ1-1; possibly TRBD1 for D (5 bases). CDR1 and CDR2 from the germline V gene are SQVTM and ANQGSEA. The CDR3 consists of 13 residues. Trimming cost V 5 bases and J 2 bases, with 12 bases left between them. CDR3 nucleotide sequence: TGCAGCGTTTTGGCTGGGGGAAACACTGAAGCTTTCTTT. Protein sequence: CSVLAGGNTEAFF.

The chain links TRBV5-1 to TRBJ2-7; 7 positions match TRBD2. This CDR3 spans 16 amino acids. CDR1 SGHRS and CDR2 YFSETQ come from the germline V gene. The V and J ends lost 0 bases and 6 bases, in that order; junction bases with no gene match: 12. The CDR3 DNA reads TGCGCCAGCAGCTTGGGTGTAACGCGGGAGATTGGCGAGCAGTACTTC. Its translation is CASSLGVTREIGEQYF.